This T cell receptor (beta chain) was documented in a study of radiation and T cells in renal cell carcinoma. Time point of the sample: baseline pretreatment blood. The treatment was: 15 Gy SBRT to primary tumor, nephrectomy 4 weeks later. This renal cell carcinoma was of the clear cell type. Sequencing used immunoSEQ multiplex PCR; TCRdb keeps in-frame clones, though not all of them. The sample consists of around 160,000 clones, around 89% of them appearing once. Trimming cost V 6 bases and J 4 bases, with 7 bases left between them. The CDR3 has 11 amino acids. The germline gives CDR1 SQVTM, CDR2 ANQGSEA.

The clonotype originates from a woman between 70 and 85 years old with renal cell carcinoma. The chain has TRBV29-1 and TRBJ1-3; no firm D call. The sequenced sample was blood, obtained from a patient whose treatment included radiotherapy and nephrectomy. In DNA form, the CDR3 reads TGCAGCGTCGGCAGCGGAAACACCATATATTTT. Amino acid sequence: CSVGSGNTIYF.